The 5 T cell receptor beta chains below come from one sample, sequenced in a study of regulatory T cells in long-lasting Graves disease. Time point denoted: newly diagnosed GD, antithyroid drugs for less than 3 months. The TCR library was made from RNA that had been extracted from PBMCs in TRIzol. CDR3 regions were amplified by Arm-PCR using iRepertoire HTBI primers to build TCR beta libraries. Using its own MiXCR run on the multiplex PCR reads, TCRdb lists one record per CDR3 protein. The table lists 350,000 to 450,000 distinct CDR3 sequences, about 10% of them singletons. The sample was also reused in another study, on T cells in Graves' hyperthyroidism and ophthalmopathy.

The sample consisted of peripheral blood mononuclear cells (PBMCs), taken at new diagnosis, from a patient treated with antithyroid drugs. All receptors derive from a woman aged 18-29 years with Graves disease.

In its sample, this clonotype was seen a few times. V gene TRBV6-1 combines with J gene TRBJ2-3; 10 nucleotides align to TRBD2. The V and J ends lost 4 bases and 4 bases, in that order; junction bases with no gene match: 5. The CDR3 covers 15 residues. The germline V gene has CDR1 MNHNS and CDR2 SASEGT. CDR3 DNA sequence: TGTGCCAGCAGTGTAGCGGGAGGAAGGGCAGATACGCAGTATTTT. Its translation is CASSVAGGRADTQYF.

The chain couples TRBV24-1 to TRBJ1-2; D not resolved. The CDR3 sequence is 12 residues long. Per the germline V gene, CDR1 is KGHDR and CDR2 is SFDVKD. Trimming removed 4 bases from V and 8 bases from J, with 10 bases in between. CDR3 sequence (DNA): TGTGCCACCAGTGACCCCGTACGAGGCTACACCTTC. It yields the protein CATSDPVRGYTF.

This clonotype showed up many times. V is TRBV18 and J is TRBJ1-5; possible D gene TRBD1, 5 bases. The V gene lost 2 bases and the J gene lost 8 bases, with 19 bases spanning the gap. Germline CDR1 reads KGHSH; CDR2 reads LQKENI. This CDR3 spans 16 amino acids. In DNA, the CDR3 is TGTGCCAGCTCACCAGGGACCTTGGGCTGGCGGGAGCCCCAGCATTTT. As protein: CASSPGTLGWREPQHF.

This clonotype has just a few counts. This chain uses TRBV19 with TRBJ1-2; D is perhaps TRBD1 (6 bases). The germline V gene encodes CDR1 LNHDA and CDR2 SQIVND (reference sequence). The CDR3 length is 14 residues. V lost 1 base to trimming and J lost 5 bases, with 11 bases between them. The CDR3 DNA follows: TGTGCCAGTAGTATAGCAGGGGCTGGGTATGGCTACACCTTC. It codes for CASSIAGAGYGYTF. The full variable domain, completed using reference TRBV19 and TRBJ1-2, is DGGITQSPKYLFRKEGQNVTLSCEQNLNHDAMYWYRQDPGQGLRLIYYSQIVNDFQKGDIAEGYSVSREKKESFPLTVTSAQKNPTAFYLCASSIAGAGYGYTFGSGTRLTVV.

V usage is TRBV4-1 and J usage is TRBJ1-4; TRBD1 matches at 7 bases. The germline V gene has CDR1 MGHRA and CDR2 YSYEKL. The CDR3 is 16 amino acids. Losses at the gene ends were 4 bases for V and 0 bases for J; bases not matched to a gene: 5. CDR3 residues: CASSPRGQATNEKLFF. The CDR3 DNA is TGCGCCAGCAGCCCAAGGGGGCAGGCAACTAATGAAAAACTGTTTTTT.